This T cell receptor (beta chain) came from a study of Tregs in tolerant kidney transplant recipients. Broader study findings: The most relevant donor-specific Treg TCRbeta repertoire apparently came from expansion with activated donor B cells.

Using immunoSEQ multiplex PCR, the repertoire was profiled, and TCRdb retains in-frame clones only, with some absent. The repertoire includes fewer than 95,000 clones, roughly 93% of them detected once, and 1.5% to 2% sits in the top ten. Related graft donors supplied nonmyeloablative bone marrow transplants, and mixed chimerism was transient. Notes on this clone: Its target is unknown.

The TCR sequence derives from a human patient who received a combined kidney and bone marrow transplant. A subset of T cells may come from the graft donor. This sample comprised CD4+ T cells from blood (PBMCs), obtained 12 months after the transplant.

CDR3 sequence: CAIARGLNTGELFF. CDR3 in DNA: TGTGCCATCGCCAGGGGGCTTAACACCGGGGAGCTGTTTTTT. V usage is TRBV10-3 and J usage is TRBJ2-2; 8 positions agree with TRBD1. Germline loops: CDR1 ENHRY, CDR2 SYGVKD. This CDR3 is 14 amino acids long. Trimming at V came to 8 bases and at J to 2 bases, leaving 4 bases not matched to a gene.